These 32 T cell receptor beta chains originate from one sample sequenced in a study of CXCR3-negative and CXCR3-positive naive CD8 T cells. Study observations and caveats: Against CXCR3-negative naive cells, CXCR3-positive naive cells showed more hydrophobic TRB CDR3s.

UMI labels and 5' RACE were used to prepare the TRB cDNA libraries. TCRdb re-called the 5' RACE reads and gives one entry per CDR3 protein, without DNA. In total, the table holds roughly 130,000 distinct CDR3 sequences. The antigens of these receptors remain unknown. The source material was naive CXCR3+ CD8+ T cells from blood. The subset is: CD45RO-CCR7+CD27+CD95- naive CD8+ T cells expressing CXCR3 (TNR3+). Receptors were obtained from a human donor in good health. Some clones in this sample may be carry-over from other donors' samples.

This chain links TRBV5-6 with TRBJ2-7. This CDR3 is 13 amino acids long. From germline, CDR1 is SGHDT and CDR2 YYEEEE. CDR3 protein: CASSLVTAYEQYF.

V is TRBV29-1 and J is TRBJ2-2; lacking DNA, the TRBD1 call made by TCRdb goes unchecked. Germline V lookup: CDR1 SQVTM, CDR2 ANQGSEA. The CDR3 has 16 residues. Here the CDR3 reads CSVEDLRGQNTGELFF.

The chain links TRBV13 to TRBJ2-6; without DNA, the TCRdb call of TRBD2 cannot be checked. This CDR3 spans 17 amino acids. The germline V gene encodes CDR1 PRHDT and CDR2 FYEKMQ (reference sequence). CDR3 sequence: CASSDTLGRAGANVLTF.

J is TRBJ1-1 and V is TRBV7-6. CDR3 size: 14 residues. Germline CDR1 reads SGHVS; CDR2 reads FNYEAQ. CDR3 amino acids: CASSLTGFPTEAFF.

The chain recombines TRBV6-2 or TRBV6-3 with TRBJ2-7; TCRdb names TRBD1, which stays unverified in the absence of DNA. The germline CDR1 and CDR2 sequences are MNHEY and SVGEGT. This CDR3 comprises 16 residues. This CDR3 reads CASDDEPLSGYYEQYF.

The genes are TRBV4-3 and TRBJ1-2; TCRdb's D gene call, TRBD1, goes unchecked for lack of DNA. The CDR3 consists of 15 residues. Germline CDR1 reads LGHNA; CDR2 reads YSLEER. The CDR3 protein is CASSQGGGSVYGYTF.

The V and J genes are TRBV7-9 and TRBJ2-7; TCRdb's D gene call, TRBD1, goes unchecked for lack of DNA. In germline, CDR1 is SEHNR, CDR2 FQNEAQ (reference sequence). The CDR3 contains 15 residues. This CDR3 reads CASSLPGQNSYEQYF.

This chain uses TRBV4-1 with TRBJ2-7; no DNA is available, so the TRBD1 call from TCRdb remains unchecked. Germline CDR1 reads MGHRA; CDR2 reads YSYEKL. The CDR3 runs to 17 residues. The CDR3 is CASSQAGGVLLSYEQYF.

The rearrangement links TRBV7-2 to TRBJ2-7; the D call from TCRdb, TRBD1, cannot be confirmed without DNA. The CDR3 is 13 amino acids. Germline assignment: CDR1 SGHTA and CDR2 FQGNSA. CDR3 sequence reads: CASSEPGSYEQYF.

The rearrangement links TRBV28 to TRBJ2-3; as DNA is missing, the TRBD1 call by TCRdb cannot be tested. In germline, CDR1 is MDHEN, CDR2 SYDVKM. The CDR3 is 16 amino acids. This CDR3 is CASSTPVETSTDTQYF.

The chain has TRBV12-3 or TRBV12-4 and TRBJ1-2. This CDR3 is built from 11 residues. CDR3 residues: CASSPPYGYTF.

The V gene is TRBV29-1, the J gene TRBJ1-1. This CDR3 spans 12 amino acids. Germline loops: CDR1 SQVTM, CDR2 ANQGSEA. The chain's CDR3 is CSVEDRGIEAFF.

J is TRBJ2-5 and V is TRBV3-1; TCRdb names TRBD1, which stays unverified in the absence of DNA. The CDR3 spans 17 residues. Per the germline V gene, CDR1 is LGHDT and CDR2 is YNNKEL (reference sequence). The CDR3 here is CASSQDKGTGRGETQYF.

CDR3 protein: CASSFLPDRRAFF. The V gene is TRBV7-9, the J gene TRBJ1-1; TCRdb's D call, TRBD1, is unchecked because there is no DNA. This CDR3 spans 13 amino acids. Germline V lookup: CDR1 SEHNR, CDR2 FQNEAQ (reference sequence).

The chain links TRBV20-1 to TRBJ2-7; checking the TCRdb D call of TRBD2 is not possible without DNA. The CDR3 spans 16 residues. Looked up from germline, CDR1 is DFQATT and CDR2 is SNEGSKA (reference sequence). CDR3 residues: CSAHDQLAGGTYEQYF.

The chain combines TRBV27 with TRBJ1-1. Germline values: CDR1 MNHEY, CDR2 SMNVEV (reference sequence). The CDR3 contains 18 residues. CDR3 loop: CASSSLQIHNRMNTEAFF.

The chain combines TRBV12-3 or TRBV12-4 with TRBJ2-7. There are 15 residues in the CDR3. The CDR3 sequence is CASSLARGISYEQYF.

The V gene is TRBV7-3, the J gene TRBJ2-1; TCRdb designates TRBD1, a call that cannot be tested without DNA. This CDR3 region has 13 residues. CDR1 is SGHTA, CDR2 FQGTGA, per germline. The CDR3 is CASRQGASYEQFF.

The rearrangement uses TRBV19 and TRBJ2-7. Germline V gene lookup returns CDR1 LNHDA and CDR2 SQIVND (reference sequence). This CDR3 spans 15 amino acids. This CDR3 is CASRPLQGSSYEQYF.

The chain links TRBV5-4 to TRBJ2-1; lacking DNA, the TRBD2 call made by TCRdb goes unchecked. The germline CDR1 and CDR2 sequences are SGHNT and YYREEE (reference sequence). There are 15 residues in the CDR3. CDR3 residues: CASSFLAGGGNEQFF.

This chain uses TRBV28 with TRBJ1-2; TCRdb outputs TRBD1, but without DNA this stays unchecked. The length of the CDR3 is 17 residues. Germline CDR1 reads MDHEN; CDR2 reads SYDVKM. The CDR3 protein is CASSTTGTGARRYGYTF.

The rearrangement links TRBV29-1 to TRBJ1-2. The germline gives CDR1 SQVTM, CDR2 ANQGSEA. The CDR3 loop spans 15 amino acids. CDR3 sequence: CSVEDFKGPNYGYTF.

The chain combines TRBV7-2 with TRBJ2-7; the TCRdb call, TRBD1, lacks DNA for checking. CDR3 length: 14 amino acids. CDR1 is SGHTA, CDR2 FQGNSA, per germline. CDR3 loop: CASSLATGGYEQYF.

This chain connects TRBV6-2 or TRBV6-3 to TRBJ1-1; TCRdb's assignment of TRBD1 cannot be checked, as there is no DNA. In germline, CDR1 is MNHEY, CDR2 SVGEGT. The CDR3 is 13 amino acids. The CDR3 is CASSYSGGTEAFF.

V is TRBV4-3 and J is TRBJ1-1; without DNA, the TCRdb call of TRBD1 cannot be checked. Germline loops: CDR1 LGHNA, CDR2 YSLEER. The CDR3 length is 17 residues. This CDR3 reads CASSQHAYQGENTEAFF.

The V and J genes are TRBV5-6 and TRBJ1-4. The CDR3 runs 14 residues. The germline V gene encodes CDR1 SGHDT and CDR2 YYEEEE. CDR3 loop: CASSSNPLNEKLFF.

The rearrangement joins TRBV21-1 to TRBJ1-4; TCRdb's assignment of TRBD1 cannot be checked, as there is no DNA. TRBV21-1 is a pseudogene segment. This CDR3 has 15 amino acids. The CDR3 reads CASTPDAATNEKLFF.

This rearrangement joins TRBV6-2 or TRBV6-3 to TRBJ2-5; TCRdb indicates TRBD2, and absent DNA this call remains unverified. The CDR3 runs to 13 residues. Per germline, CDR1 MNHEY and CDR2 SVGEGT. CDR3 sequence reads: CASVRAQQETQYF.

The rearrangement links TRBV4-1 to TRBJ2-5; no DNA is available, so the TRBD1 call from TCRdb remains unchecked. Germline values: CDR1 MGHRA, CDR2 YSYEKL. The CDR3 runs to 14 residues. The CDR3 is CASSQQGQTKTQYF.

The genes are TRBV12-3 or TRBV12-4 and TRBJ1-3. There are 17 residues in the CDR3. CDR3 loop: CASSSLEAGSSGNTIYF.

J is TRBJ2-7 and V is TRBV29-1; TCRdb designates TRBD2, a call that cannot be tested without DNA. The germline gives CDR1 SQVTM, CDR2 ANQGSEA. This CDR3 contains 13 residues. CDR3 sequence: CSVEHGTSTEQYF.

V gene TRBV7-9 combines with J gene TRBJ1-1; with no DNA, the TCRdb D assignment of TRBD1 cannot be verified. The CDR3 has 17 residues. The V gene's germline CDR1 is SEHNR and CDR2 FQNEAQ (reference sequence). Here the CDR3 reads CASSLDRWDRGDTEAFF.